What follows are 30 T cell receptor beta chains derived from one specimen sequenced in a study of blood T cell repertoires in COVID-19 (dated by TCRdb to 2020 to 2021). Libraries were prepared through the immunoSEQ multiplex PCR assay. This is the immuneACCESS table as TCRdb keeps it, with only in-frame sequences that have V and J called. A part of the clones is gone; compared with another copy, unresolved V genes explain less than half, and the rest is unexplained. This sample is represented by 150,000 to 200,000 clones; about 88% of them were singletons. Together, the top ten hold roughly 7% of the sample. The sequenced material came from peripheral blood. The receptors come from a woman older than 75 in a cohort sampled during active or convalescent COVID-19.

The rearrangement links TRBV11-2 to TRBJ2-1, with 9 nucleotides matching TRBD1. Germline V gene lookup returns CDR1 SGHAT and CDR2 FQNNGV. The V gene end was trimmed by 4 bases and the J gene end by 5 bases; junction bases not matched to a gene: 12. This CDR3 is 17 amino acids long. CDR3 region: CASSSLSWDRDNNEQFF. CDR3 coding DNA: TGTGCCAGCAGCTCTTTAAGTTGGGACAGGGACAACAATGAGCAGTTCTTC.

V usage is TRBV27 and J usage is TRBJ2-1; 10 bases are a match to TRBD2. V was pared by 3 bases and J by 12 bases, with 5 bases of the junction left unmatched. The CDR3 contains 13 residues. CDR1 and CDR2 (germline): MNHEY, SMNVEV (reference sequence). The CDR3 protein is CASSFSGGDGQFF. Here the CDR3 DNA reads TGTGCCAGCAGTTTCAGCGGGGGGGACGGGCAGTTCTTC.

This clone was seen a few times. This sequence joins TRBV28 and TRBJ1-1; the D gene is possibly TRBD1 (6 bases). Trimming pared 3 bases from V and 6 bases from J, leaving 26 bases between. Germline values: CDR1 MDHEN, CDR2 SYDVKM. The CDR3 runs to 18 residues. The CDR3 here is CASSFGGAITSFRAEAFF. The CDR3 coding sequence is TGTGCCAGCAGTTTTGGGGGGGCCATTACCAGCTTTCGGGCTGAAGCTTTCTTT.

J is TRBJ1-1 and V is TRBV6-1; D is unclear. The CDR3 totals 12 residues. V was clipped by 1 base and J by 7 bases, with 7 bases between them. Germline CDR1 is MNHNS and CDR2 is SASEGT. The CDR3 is CASSEVGLEAFF. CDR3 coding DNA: TGTGCCAGCAGTGAAGTGGGCCTTGAAGCTTTCTTT.

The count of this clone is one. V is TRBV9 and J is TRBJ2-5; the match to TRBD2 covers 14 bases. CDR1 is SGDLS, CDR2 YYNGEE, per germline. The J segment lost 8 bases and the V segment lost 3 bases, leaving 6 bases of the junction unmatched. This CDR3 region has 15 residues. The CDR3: CASSDGLAGGSTQYF. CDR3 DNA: TGTGCCAGCAGCGACGGACTAGCGGGGGGCAGCACCCAGTACTTC.

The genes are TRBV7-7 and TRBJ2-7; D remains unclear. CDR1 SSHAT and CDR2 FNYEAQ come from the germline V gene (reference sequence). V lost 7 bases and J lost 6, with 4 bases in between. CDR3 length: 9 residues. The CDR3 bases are TGTGCCAGCACCTCCGAGCAGTACGTC. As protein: CASTSEQYV.

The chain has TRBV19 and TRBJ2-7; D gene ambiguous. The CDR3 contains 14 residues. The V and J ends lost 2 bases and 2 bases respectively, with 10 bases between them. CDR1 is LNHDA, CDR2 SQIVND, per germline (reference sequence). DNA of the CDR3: TGTGCCAGTAGTATAACAGCTACCGCCTACGAGCAGTACGTC. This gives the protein CASSITATAYEQYV.

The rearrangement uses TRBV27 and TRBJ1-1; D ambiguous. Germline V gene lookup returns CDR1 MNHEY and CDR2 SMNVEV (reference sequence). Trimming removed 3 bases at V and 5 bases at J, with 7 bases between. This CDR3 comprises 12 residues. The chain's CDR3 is CASSFYGTEAFF. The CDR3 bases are TGTGCCAGCAGTTTCTACGGTACTGAAGCTTTCTTT.

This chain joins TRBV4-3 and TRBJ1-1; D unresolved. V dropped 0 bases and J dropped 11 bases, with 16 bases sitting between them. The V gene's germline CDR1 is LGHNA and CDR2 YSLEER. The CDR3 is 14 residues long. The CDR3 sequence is CASSQDWVAGGAFF. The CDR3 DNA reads TGCGCCAGCAGCCAAGATTGGGTAGCGGGTGGGGCTTTCTTT.

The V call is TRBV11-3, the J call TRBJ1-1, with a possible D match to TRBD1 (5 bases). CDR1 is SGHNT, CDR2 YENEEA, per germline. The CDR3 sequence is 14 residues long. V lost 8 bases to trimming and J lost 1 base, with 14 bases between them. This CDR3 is CASRPGHQNTEAFF. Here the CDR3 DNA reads TGTGCCAGCCGCCCAGGACATCAGAACACTGAAGCTTTCTTT.

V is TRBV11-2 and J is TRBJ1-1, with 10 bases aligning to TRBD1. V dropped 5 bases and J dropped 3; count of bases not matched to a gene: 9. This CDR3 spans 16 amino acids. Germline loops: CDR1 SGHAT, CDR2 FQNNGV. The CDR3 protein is CASSPGDRGYDTEAFF. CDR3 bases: TGTGCCAGCAGCCCGGGGGACAGGGGATACGACACTGAAGCTTTCTTT.

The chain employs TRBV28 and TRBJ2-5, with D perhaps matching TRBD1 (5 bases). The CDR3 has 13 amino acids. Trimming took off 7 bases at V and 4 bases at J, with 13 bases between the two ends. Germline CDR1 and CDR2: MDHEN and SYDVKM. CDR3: CASMVWGGETQYF. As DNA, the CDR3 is TGTGCCAGCATGGTATGGGGCGGAGAGACCCAGTACTTC.

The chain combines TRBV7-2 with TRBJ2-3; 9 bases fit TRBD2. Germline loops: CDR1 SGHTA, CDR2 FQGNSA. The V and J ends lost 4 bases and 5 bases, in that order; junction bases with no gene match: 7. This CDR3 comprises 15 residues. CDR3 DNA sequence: TGTGCCAGCAGCTCATCTAGCGGGATGGGAGATACGCAGTATTTT. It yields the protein CASSSSSGMGDTQYF.

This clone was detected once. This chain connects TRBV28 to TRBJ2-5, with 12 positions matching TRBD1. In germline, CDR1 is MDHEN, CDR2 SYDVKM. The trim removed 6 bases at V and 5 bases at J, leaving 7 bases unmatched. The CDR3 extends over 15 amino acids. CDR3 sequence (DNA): TGTGCCAGCAGGGGACAGGGGGCTTTCGGGGAGACCCAGTACTTC. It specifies CASRGQGAFGETQYF.

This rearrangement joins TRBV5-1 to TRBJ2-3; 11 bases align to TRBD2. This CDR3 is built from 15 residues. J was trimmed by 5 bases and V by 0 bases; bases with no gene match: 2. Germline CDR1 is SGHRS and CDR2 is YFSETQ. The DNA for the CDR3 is TGCGCCAGCAGCTTGGCTAGCGGGGGGAGAGATACGCAGTATTTT. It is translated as CASSLASGGRDTQYF.

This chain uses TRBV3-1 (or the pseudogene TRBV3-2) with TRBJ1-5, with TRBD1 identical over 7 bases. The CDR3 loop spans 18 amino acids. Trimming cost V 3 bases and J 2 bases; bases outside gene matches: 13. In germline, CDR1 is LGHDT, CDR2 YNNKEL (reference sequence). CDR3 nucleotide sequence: TGTGCCAGCAGCCAGGTGACAGGGATTCCCGGCGGCAATCAGCCCCAGCATTTT. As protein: CASSQVTGIPGGNQPQHF.

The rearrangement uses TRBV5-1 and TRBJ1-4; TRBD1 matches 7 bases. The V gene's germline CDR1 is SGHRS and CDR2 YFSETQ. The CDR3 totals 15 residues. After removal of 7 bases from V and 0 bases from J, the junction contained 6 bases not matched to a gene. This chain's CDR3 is CASQTGYATNEKLFF. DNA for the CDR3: TGCGCCAGCCAGACAGGGTATGCAACTAATGAAAAACTGTTTTTT.

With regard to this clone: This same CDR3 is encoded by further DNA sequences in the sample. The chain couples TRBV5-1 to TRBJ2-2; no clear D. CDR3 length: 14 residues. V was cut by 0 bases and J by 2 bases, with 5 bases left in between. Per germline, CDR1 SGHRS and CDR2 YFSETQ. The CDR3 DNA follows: TGCGCCAGCAGCTTGGGACAAAACACCGGGGAGCTGTTTTTT. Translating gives CASSLGQNTGELFF.

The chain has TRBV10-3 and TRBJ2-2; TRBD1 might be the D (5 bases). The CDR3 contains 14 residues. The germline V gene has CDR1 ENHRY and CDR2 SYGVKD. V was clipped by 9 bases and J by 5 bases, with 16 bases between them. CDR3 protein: CAINGQGPTGELFF. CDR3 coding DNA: TGTGCCATTAACGGGCAGGGCCCGACCGGGGAGCTGTTTTTT.

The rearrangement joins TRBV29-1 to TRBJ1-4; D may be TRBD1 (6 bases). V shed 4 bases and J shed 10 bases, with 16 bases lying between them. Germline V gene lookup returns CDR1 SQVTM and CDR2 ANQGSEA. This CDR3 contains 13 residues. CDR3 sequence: CSVGGTIMGKLFF. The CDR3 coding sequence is TGCAGCGTTGGTGGGACAATCATGGGAAAACTGTTTTTT.

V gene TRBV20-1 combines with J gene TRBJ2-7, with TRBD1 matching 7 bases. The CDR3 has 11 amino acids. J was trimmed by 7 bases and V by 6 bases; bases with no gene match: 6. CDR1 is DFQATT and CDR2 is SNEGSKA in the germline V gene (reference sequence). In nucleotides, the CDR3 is TGCAGTGCCATATCGACAGGGGAGCAGTACTTC. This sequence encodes CSAISTGEQYF.

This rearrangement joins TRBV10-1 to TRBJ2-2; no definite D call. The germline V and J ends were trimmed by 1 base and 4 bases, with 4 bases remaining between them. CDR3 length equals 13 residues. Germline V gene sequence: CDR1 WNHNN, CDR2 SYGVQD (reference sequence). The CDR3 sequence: CASSEWATGELFF. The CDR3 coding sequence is TGCGCCAGCAGTGAGTGGGCCACCGGGGAGCTGTTTTTT.

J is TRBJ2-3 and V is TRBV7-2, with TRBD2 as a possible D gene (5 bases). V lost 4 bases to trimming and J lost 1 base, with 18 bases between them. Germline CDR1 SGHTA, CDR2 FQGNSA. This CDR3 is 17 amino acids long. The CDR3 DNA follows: TGTGCCAGCAGCTCTCAGTGGGGAGTCGCGGGCACAGATACGCAGTATTTT. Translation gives CASSSQWGVAGTDTQYF.

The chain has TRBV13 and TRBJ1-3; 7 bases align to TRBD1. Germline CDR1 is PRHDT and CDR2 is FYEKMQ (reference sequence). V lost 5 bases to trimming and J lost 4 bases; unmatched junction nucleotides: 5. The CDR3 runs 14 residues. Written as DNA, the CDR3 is TGTGCCAGCAGCGCAAAGGGGGCCGGAAACACCATATATTTT. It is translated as CASSAKGAGNTIYF.

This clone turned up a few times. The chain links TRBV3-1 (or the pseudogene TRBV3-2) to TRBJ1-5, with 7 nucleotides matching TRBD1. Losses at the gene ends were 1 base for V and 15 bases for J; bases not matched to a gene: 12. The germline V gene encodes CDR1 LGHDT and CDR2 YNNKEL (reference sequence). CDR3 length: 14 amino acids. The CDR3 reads CASSQGFWDSHRHF. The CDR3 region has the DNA TGTGCCAGCAGCCAAGGGTTCTGGGACAGTCACCGGCATTTT.

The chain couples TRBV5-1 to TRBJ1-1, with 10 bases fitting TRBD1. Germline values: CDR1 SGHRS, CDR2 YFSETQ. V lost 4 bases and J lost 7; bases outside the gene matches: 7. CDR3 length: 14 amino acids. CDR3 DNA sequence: TGCGCCAGCAGCACCGGGACAGGGGCGGTTGAAGCTTTCTTT. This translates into CASSTGTGAVEAFF.

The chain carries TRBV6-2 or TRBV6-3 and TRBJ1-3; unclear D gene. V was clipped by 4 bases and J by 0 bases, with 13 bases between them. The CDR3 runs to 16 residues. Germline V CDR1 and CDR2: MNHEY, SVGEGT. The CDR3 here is CASSSIDWVSGNTIYF. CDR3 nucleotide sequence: TGTGCCAGCAGTTCCATTGACTGGGTCTCTGGAAACACCATATATTTT.

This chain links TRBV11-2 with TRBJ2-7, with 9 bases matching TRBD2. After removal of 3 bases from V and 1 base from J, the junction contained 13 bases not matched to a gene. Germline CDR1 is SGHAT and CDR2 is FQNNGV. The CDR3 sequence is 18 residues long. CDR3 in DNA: TGTGCCAGCAGCTTGTCGGTCGGCGGGGGGGGTAGATCCTACGAGCAGTACTTC. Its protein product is CASSLSVGGGGRSYEQYF.

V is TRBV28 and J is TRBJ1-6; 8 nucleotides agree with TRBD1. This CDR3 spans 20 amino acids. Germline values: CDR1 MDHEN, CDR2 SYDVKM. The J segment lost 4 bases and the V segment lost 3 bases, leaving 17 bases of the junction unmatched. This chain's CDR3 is CASSFLGQGVLFIYNSPLHF. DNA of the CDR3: TGTGCCAGCAGTTTCCTCGGACAGGGTGTTTTGTTTATATATAATTCACCCCTCCACTTT.

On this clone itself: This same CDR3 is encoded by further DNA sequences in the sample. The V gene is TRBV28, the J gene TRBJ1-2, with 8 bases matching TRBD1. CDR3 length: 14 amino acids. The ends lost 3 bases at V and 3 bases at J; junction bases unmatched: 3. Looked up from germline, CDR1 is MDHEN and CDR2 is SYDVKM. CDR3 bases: TGTGCCAGCAGTTTGAGGACAGGGCACTATGGCTACACCTTC. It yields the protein CASSLRTGHYGYTF.